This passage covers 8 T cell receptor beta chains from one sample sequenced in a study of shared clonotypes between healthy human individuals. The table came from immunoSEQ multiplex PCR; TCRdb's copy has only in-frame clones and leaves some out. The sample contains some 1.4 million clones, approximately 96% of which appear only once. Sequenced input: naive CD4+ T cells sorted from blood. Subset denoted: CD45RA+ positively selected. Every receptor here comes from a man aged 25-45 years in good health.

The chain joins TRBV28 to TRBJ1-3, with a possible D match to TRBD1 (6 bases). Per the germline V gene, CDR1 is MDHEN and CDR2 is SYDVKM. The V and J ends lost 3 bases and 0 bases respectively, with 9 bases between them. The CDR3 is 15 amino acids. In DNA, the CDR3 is TGTGCCAGCAGTTTCTGGGGGCCCTCTGGAAACACCATATATTTT. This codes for CASSFWGPSGNTIYF.

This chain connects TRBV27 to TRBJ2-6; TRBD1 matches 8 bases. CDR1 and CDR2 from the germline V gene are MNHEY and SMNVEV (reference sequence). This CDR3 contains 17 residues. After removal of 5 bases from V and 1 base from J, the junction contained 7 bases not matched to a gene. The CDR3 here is CASSTRGRGSGANVLTF. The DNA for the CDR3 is TGTGCCAGCAGTACCAGGGGGCGTGGGTCTGGGGCCAACGTCCTGACTTTC.

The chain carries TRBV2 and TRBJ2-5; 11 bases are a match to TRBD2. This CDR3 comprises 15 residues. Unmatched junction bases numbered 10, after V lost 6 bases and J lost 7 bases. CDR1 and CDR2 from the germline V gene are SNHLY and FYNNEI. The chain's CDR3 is CASRDRLAGLGTQYF. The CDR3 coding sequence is TGTGCCAGCAGGGACCGACTAGCGGGGTTGGGGACCCAGTACTTC.

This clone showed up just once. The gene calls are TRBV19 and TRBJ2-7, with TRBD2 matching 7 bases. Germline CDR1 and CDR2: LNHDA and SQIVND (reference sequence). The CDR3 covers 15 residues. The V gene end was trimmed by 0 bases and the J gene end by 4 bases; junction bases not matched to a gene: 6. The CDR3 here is CASSIEGGSGYEQYF. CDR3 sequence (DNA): TGTGCCAGTAGTATAGAAGGCGGGAGCGGGTACGAGCAGTACTTC.

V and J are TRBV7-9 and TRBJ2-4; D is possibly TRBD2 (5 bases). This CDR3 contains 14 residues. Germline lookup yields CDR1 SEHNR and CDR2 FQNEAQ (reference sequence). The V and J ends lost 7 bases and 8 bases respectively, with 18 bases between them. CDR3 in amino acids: CASMDGLSVDIQYF. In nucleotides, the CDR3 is TGTGCCAGCATGGACGGACTTAGCGTGGACATTCAGTACTTC. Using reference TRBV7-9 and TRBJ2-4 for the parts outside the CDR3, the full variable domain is DTGVSQNPRHKITKRGQNVTFRCDPISEHNRLYWYRQTLGQGPEFLTYFQNEAQLEKSRLLSDRFSAERPKGSFSTLEIQRTEQGDSAMYLCASMDGLSVDIQYFGAGTRLSVL.

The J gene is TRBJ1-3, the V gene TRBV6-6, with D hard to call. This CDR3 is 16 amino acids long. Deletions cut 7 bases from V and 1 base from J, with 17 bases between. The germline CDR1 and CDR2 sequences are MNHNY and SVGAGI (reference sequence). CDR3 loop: CASTRVIQSSGNTIYF. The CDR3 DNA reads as TGTGCCAGCACCCGAGTCATTCAGTCTTCTGGAAACACCATATATTTT.

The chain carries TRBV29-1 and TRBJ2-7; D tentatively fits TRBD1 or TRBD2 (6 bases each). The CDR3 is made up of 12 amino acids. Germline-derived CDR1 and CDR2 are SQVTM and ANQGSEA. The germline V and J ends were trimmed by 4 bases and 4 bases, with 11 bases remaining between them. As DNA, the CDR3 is TGCAGCGTTGTCAGGAGGGGGTACGAGCAGTACTTC. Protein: CSVVRRGYEQYF.

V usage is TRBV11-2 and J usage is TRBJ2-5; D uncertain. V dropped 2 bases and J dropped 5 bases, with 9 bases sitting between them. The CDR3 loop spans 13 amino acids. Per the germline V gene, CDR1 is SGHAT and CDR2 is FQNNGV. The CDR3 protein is CASSLQAIETQYF. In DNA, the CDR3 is TGTGCCAGCAGCTTACAAGCGATTGAGACCCAGTACTTC.